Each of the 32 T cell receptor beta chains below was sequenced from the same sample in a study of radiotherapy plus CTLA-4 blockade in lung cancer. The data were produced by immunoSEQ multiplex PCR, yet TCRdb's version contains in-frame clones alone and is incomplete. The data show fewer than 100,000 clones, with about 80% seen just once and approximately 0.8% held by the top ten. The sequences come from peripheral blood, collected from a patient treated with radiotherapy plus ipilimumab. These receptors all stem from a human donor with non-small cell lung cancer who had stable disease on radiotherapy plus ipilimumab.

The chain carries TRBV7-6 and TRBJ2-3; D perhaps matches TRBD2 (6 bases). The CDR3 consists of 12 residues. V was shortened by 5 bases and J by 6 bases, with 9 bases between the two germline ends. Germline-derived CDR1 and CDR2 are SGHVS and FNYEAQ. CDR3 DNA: TGTGCCAGCAGCCTGAGCGGGGATACGCAGTATTTT. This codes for CASSLSGDTQYF.

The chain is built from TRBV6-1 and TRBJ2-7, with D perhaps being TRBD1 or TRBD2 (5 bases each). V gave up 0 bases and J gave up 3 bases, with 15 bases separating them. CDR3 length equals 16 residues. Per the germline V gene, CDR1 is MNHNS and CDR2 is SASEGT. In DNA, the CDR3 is TGTGCCAGCAGTGAAGCGCTTCGGGGCAGAGACTACGAGCAGTACTTC. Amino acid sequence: CASSEALRGRDYEQYF.

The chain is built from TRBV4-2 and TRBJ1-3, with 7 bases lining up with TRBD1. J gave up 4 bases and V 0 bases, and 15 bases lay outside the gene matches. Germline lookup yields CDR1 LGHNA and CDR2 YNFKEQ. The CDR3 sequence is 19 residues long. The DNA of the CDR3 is TGTGCCAGCAGCCAAGACTACCGGACAGGCGGCGCAGGGGGAAACACCATATATTTT. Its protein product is CASSQDYRTGGAGGNTIYF.

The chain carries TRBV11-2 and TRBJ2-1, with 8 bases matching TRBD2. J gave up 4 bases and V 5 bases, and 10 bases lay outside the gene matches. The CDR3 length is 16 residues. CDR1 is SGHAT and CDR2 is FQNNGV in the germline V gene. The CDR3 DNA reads TGTGCCAGCAGCCTTCGGGGGGGCGGAGTATACAATGAGCAGTTCTTC. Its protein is CASSLRGGGVYNEQFF. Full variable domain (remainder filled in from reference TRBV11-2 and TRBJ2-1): EAGVAQSPRYKIIEKRQSVAFWCNPISGHATLYWYQQILGQGPKLLIQFQNNGVVDDSQLPKDRFSAERLKGVDSTLKIQPAKLEDSAVYLCASSLRGGGVYNEQFFGPGTRLTVL.

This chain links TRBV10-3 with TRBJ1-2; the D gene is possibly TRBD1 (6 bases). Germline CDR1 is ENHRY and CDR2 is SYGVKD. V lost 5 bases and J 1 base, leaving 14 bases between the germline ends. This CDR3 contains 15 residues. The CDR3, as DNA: TGTGCCATCAGTTCTTCGGACAGACTTAACTATGGCTACACCTTC. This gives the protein CAISSSDRLNYGYTF.

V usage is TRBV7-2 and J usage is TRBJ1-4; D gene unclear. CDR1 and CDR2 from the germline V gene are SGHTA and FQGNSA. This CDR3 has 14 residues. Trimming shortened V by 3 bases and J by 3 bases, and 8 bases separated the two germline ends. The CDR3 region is CASSLTFANEKLFF. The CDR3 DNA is TGTGCCAGCAGCTTGACGTTCGCTAATGAAAAACTGTTTTTT.

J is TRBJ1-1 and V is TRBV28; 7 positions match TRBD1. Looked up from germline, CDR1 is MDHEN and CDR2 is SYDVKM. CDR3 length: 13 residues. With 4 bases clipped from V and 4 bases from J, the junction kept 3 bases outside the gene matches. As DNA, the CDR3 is TGTGCCAGCAGTTCCCCAGGGGGCACTGAAGCTTTCTTT. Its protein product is CASSSPGGTEAFF.

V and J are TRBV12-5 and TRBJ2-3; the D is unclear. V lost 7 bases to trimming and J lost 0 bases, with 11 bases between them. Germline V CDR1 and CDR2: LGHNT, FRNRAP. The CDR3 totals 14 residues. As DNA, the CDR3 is TGTGCTAGTGCGCCGGACCGGAGCACAGATACGCAGTATTTT. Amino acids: CASAPDRSTDTQYF.

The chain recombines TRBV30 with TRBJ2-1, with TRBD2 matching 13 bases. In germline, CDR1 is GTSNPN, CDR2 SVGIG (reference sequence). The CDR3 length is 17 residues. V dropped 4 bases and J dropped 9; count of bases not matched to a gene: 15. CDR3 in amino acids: CAWTSLTGTSGNREQFF. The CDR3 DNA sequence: TGTGCCTGGACCTCTCTCACCGGGACTAGCGGGAACCGTGAGCAGTTCTTC.

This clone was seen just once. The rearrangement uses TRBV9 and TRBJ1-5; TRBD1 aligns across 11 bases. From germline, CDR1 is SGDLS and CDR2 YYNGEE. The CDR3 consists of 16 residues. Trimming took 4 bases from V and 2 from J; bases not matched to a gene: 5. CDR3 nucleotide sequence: TGTGCCAGCAGCTCGGGACAGGGGGTTCGCAATCAGCCCCAGCATTTT. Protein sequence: CASSSGQGVRNQPQHF.

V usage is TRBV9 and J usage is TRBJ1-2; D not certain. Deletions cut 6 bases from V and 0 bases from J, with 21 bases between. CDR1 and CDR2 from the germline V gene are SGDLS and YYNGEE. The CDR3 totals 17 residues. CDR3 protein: CASTYSPNPRPNYGYTF. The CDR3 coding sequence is TGTGCCAGCACCTACAGCCCGAATCCACGGCCTAACTATGGCTACACCTTC.

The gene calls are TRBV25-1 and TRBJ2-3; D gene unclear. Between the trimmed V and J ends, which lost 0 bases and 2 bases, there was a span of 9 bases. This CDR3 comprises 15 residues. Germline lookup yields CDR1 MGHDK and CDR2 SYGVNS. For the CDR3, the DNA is TGTGCCAGCAGTGAATATGACAAGAACACAGATACGCAGTATTTT. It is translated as CASSEYDKNTDTQYF. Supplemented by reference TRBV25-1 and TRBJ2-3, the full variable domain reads EADIYQTPRYLVIGTGKKITLECSQTMGHDKMYWYQQDPGMELHLIHYSYGVNSTEKGDLSSESTVSRIRTEHFPLTLESARPSHTSQYLCASSEYDKNTDTQYFGPGTRLTVL.

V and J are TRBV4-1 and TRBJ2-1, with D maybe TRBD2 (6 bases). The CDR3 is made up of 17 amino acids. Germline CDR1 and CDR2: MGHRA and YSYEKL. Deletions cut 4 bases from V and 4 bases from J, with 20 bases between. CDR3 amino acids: CASSPTQSRRGYNEQFF. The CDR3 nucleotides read TGCGCCAGCAGCCCTACACAGAGCAGGAGGGGTTACAATGAGCAGTTCTTC.

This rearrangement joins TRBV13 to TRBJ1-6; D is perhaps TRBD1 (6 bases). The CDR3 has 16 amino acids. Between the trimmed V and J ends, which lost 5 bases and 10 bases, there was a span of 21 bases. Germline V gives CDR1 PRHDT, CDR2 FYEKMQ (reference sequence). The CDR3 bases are TGTGCCAGCAGCCGAGGGGGATCTCTAGGGGGATCACCCCTCCACTTT. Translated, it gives CASSRGGSLGGSPLHF.

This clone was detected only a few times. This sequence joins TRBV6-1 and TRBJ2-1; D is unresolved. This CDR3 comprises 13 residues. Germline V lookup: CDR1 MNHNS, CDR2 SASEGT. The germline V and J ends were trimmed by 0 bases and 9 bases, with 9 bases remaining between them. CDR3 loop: CASSEALWGEQFF. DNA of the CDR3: TGTGCCAGCAGTGAAGCGCTATGGGGTGAGCAGTTCTTC.

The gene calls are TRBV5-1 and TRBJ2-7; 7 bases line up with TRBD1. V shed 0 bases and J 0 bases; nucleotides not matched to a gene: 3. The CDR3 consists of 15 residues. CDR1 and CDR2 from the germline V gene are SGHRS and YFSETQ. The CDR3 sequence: CASSLEPGGSYEQYF. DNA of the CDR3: TGCGCCAGCAGCTTGGAGCCAGGGGGCTCCTACGAGCAGTACTTC.

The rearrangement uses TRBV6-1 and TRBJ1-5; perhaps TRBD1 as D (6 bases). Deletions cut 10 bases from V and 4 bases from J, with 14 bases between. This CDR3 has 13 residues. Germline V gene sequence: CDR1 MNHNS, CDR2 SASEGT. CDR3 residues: CATVGGGNQPQHF. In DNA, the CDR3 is TGTGCCACCGTCGGGGGCGGTAATCAGCCCCAGCATTTT.

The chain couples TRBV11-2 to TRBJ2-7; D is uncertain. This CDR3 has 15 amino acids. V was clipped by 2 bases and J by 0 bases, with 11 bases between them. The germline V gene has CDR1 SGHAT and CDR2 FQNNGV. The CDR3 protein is CASSLIKDSSYEQYF. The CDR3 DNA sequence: TGTGCCAGCAGCTTAATCAAAGATAGCTCCTACGAGCAGTACTTC. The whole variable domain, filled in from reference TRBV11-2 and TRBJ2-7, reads EAGVAQSPRYKIIEKRQSVAFWCNPISGHATLYWYQQILGQGPKLLIQFQNNGVVDDSQLPKDRFSAERLKGVDSTLKIQPAKLEDSAVYLCASSLIKDSSYEQYFGPGTRLTVT.

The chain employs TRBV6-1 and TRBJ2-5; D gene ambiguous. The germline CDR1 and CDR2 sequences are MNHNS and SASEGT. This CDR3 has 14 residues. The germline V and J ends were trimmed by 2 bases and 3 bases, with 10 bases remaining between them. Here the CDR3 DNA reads TGTGCCAGCAGTGAAAGAGGAAGAGAAGAGACCCAGTACTTC. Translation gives CASSERGREETQYF.

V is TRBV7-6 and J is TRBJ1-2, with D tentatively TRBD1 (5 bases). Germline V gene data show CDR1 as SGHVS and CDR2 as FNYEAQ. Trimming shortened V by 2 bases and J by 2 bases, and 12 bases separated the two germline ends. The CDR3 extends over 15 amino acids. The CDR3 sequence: CASSLKRGRNYGYTF. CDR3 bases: TGTGCCAGCAGCTTAAAAAGGGGACGGAACTATGGCTACACCTTC.

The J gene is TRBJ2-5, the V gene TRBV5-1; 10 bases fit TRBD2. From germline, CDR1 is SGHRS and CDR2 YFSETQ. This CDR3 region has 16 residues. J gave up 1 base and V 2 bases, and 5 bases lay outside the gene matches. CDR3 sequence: CASSFGSGGPQETQYF. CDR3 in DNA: TGCGCCAGCAGCTTTGGTAGCGGGGGGCCCCAAGAGACCCAGTACTTC.

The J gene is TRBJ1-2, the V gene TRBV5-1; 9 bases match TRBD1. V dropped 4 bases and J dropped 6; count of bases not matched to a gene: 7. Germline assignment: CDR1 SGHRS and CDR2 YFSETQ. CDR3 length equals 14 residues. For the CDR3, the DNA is TGCGCCAGCAGCCCGTCCCGGGACAGGGATGGCTACACCTTC. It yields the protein CASSPSRDRDGYTF.

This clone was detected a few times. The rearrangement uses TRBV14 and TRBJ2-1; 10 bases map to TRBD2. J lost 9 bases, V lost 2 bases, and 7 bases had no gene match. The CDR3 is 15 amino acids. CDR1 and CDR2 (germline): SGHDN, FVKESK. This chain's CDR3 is CASSQPGLAFGEQFF. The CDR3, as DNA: TGTGCCAGCAGCCAACCGGGACTAGCGTTCGGTGAGCAGTTCTTC. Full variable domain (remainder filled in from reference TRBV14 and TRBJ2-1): EAGVTQFPSHSVIEKGQTVTLRCDPISGHDNLYWYRRVMGKEIKFLLHFVKESKQDESGMPNNRFLAERTGGTYSTLKVQPAELEDSGVYFCASSQPGLAFGEQFFGPGTRLTVL.

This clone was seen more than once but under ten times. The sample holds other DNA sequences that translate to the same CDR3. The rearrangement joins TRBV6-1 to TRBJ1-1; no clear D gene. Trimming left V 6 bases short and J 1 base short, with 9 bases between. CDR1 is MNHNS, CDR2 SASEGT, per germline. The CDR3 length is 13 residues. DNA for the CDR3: TGTGCCAGCAGCTCCTCAGGGAACACTGAAGCTTTCTTT. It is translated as CASSSSGNTEAFF.

CDR3: CASRTGNANEKLFF. The CDR3 nucleotides read TGTGCCAGTAGGACAGGGAATGCTAATGAAAAACTGTTTTTT. The chain uses TRBV19 and TRBJ1-4, with TRBD1 matching over 7 bases. This CDR3 spans 14 amino acids. Germline V lookup: CDR1 LNHDA, CDR2 SQIVND (reference sequence). The ends lost 6 bases at V and 3 bases at J; junction bases unmatched: 4.

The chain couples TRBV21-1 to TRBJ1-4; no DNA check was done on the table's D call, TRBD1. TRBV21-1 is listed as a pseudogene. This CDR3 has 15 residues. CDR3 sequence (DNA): TGTGCCAGCCCCCTCTTGGGGACACCGAATGAAAAACTGTTTTTT. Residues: CASPLLGTPNEKLFF.

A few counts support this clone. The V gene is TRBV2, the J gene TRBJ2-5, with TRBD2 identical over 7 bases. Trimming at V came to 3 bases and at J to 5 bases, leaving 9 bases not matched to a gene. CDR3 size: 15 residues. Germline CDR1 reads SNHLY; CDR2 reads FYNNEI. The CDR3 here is CASSEGGRAFETQYF. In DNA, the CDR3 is TGTGCCAGCAGTGAGGGTGGGAGGGCATTTGAGACCCAGTACTTC.

The chain's CDR3 is CSVEGRLNTEAFF. The DNA for the CDR3 is TGCAGCGTTGAAGGAAGGCTGAACACTGAAGCTTTCTTT. This chain uses TRBV29-1 with TRBJ1-1, with D unclear. Germline CDR1 and CDR2: SQVTM and ANQGSEA. Trimming shortened V by 1 base and J by 0 bases, and 6 bases separated the two germline ends. This CDR3 contains 13 residues.

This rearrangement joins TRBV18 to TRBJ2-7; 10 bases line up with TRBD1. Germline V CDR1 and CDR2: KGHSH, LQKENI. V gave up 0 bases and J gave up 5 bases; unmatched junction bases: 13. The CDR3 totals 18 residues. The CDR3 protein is CASSPPRGQGLPYDEQYF. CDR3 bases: TGTGCCAGCTCACCACCGAGGGGACAGGGGCTGCCCTACGACGAGCAGTACTTC.

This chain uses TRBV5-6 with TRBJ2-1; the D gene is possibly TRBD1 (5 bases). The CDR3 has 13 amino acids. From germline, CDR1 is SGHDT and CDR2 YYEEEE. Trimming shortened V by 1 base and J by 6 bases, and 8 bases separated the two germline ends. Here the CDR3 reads CASSLLGVNEQFF. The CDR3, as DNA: TGTGCCAGCAGCTTGTTAGGGGTCAATGAGCAGTTCTTC. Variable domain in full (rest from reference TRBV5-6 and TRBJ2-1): DAGVTQSPTHLIKTRGQQVTLRCSPKSGHDTVSWYQQALGQGPQFIFQYYEEEERQRGNFPDRFSGHQFPNYSSELNVNALLLGDSALYLCASSLLGVNEQFFGPGTRLTVL.

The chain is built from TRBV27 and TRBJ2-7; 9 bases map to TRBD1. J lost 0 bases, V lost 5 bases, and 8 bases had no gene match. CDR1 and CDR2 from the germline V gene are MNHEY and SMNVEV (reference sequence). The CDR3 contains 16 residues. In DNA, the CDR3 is TGTGCCAGCAGTCCCCATAAGACAGGGGGCTCCTACGAGCAGTACTTC. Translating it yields CASSPHKTGGSYEQYF.

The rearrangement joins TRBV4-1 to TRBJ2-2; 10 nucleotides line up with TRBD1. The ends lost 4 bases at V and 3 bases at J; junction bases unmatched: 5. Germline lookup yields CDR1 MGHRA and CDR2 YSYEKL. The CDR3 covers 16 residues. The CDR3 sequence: CASSPRQGAYTGELFF. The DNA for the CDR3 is TGCGCCAGCAGCCCTAGACAGGGGGCTTACACCGGGGAGCTGTTTTTT.